This TCR beta chain is from a study of blood T cell repertoires in COVID-19. The wider study: Samples of COVID-19 (acute and convalescent) were obtained from the United States, Italy and Spain.

Profiled with immunoSEQ multiplex PCR; TCRdb holds only in-frame clones, not every one. The sample lists fewer than 85,000 clones; around 80% were seen once. The V and J ends lost 1 base and 2 bases respectively, with 10 bases between them. Germline loops: CDR1 SGHDT, CDR2 YYEEEE. The CDR3 is 15 amino acids. The sequenced sample consisted of peripheral blood. The J gene is TRBJ2-4, the V gene TRBV5-6; D might be TRBD1 (6 bases). This TCR derives from a man aged 55 to 70 with active or convalescent COVID-19. The CDR3 sequence: CASSLSGATKNIQYF. In DNA, the CDR3 is TGTGCCAGCAGCTTGTCAGGGGCAACCAAAAACATTCAGTACTTC.